Each of the 19 T cell receptor beta chains below was sequenced from the same sample in a study of shared clonotypes between healthy human individuals. The table came from immunoSEQ multiplex PCR; TCRdb's copy has only in-frame clones and leaves some out. Among 450,000 to 500,000 clones listed, roughly 80% were seen once. The sequenced sample was PBMCs. These receptors all come from a woman aged 40 to 50 in good health. Some clones in this sample may be carry-over from other donors' samples.

There are many counts of this clone. Other DNA sequences in this sample translate to the same CDR3. The genes are TRBV4-2 and TRBJ1-2; no clear D. CDR1 LGHNA and CDR2 YNFKEQ come from the germline V gene. V shed 0 bases and J shed 8 bases, with 7 bases lying between them. The length of the CDR3 is 12 residues. Here the CDR3 reads CASSQEGDGYTF. CDR3 DNA: TGTGCCAGCAGCCAAGAGGGAGACGGCTACACCTTC.

The CDR3 DNA sequence: TGTGCCAGCAGCTTAGACGGGCGGGAAAGGAGGACCCAGTACTTC. Its protein is CASSLDGRERRTQYF. J is TRBJ2-5 and V is TRBV11-2; possible D gene TRBD2, 6 bases. CDR3 size: 15 residues. Germline-derived CDR1 and CDR2 are SGHAT and FQNNGV. Trimming stripped 0 bases from V and 7 bases from J, with 15 bases between.

Worth noting for this clone: This sequence is one base from a far larger clone and is likely a read error. The V call is TRBV5-4, the J call TRBJ2-2, with 9 positions matching TRBD1. The CDR3 is 16 amino acids. Germline values: CDR1 SGHNT, CDR2 YYREEE (reference sequence). The CDR3 reads CTSSRGQGLNTGELFF. In DNA form, the CDR3 reads TGTACCAGCAGCCGGGGACAGGGTTTGAACACCGGGGAGCTGTTTTTT.

The chain combines TRBV30 with TRBJ2-7, with D maybe TRBD1 (6 bases). The CDR3 length is 16 residues. Germline V gene sequence: CDR1 GTSNPN, CDR2 SVGIG (reference sequence). V shed 3 bases and J shed 4 bases, with 22 bases lying between them. This chain's CDR3 is CAWSSGDRVLGYEQYF. The CDR3 DNA follows: TGTGCCTGGAGCTCAGGGGACCGGGTGTTAGGATACGAGCAGTACTTC.

The chain joins TRBV5-1 to TRBJ2-7, with D uncertain. The CDR3 has 14 residues. Germline values: CDR1 SGHRS, CDR2 YFSETQ. Between the trimmed V and J ends, which lost 0 bases and 4 bases, there was a span of 11 bases. The CDR3 is CASSLGADSYEQYF. The CDR3 DNA reads TGCGCCAGCAGCTTGGGGGCGGATTCTTACGAGCAGTACTTC.

The CDR3, as DNA: TGTGCCAGCAGTTCGACAGGGAGACATGGCTACACCTTC. It encodes CASSSTGRHGYTF. This chain joins TRBV28 and TRBJ1-2; 7 nucleotides line up with TRBD1. Trimming at V came to 4 bases and at J to 6 bases, leaving 5 bases not matched to a gene. CDR3 length: 13 residues. CDR1 and CDR2 from the germline V gene are MDHEN and SYDVKM.

The chain is built from TRBV7-6 and TRBJ1-2, with unresolved D. With 5 bases removed from V and 4 bases from J, the gap between germline ends came to 8 bases. This CDR3 contains 12 residues. Germline lookup yields CDR1 SGHVS and CDR2 FNYEAQ. CDR3 amino acids: CASSTYGYGYTF. CDR3 coding DNA: TGTGCCAGCAGCACTTACGGCTATGGCTACACCTTC.

Notes on this clone: A read error likely explains this, since a far larger clone differs by one base. This CDR3 is also generated by other DNA sequences in the sample. As DNA, the CDR3 is TGTGCCAGCAGCTTACGACTAGCGGGAGGGTCAGGGATTGAGCAGTTCTTC. It codes for CASSLRLAGGSGIEQFF. The V and J genes are TRBV5-4 and TRBJ2-1, with 14 bases lining up with TRBD2. The junction had 10 bases not matched to a gene; V was cut back by 2 bases and J by 9 bases. Germline V gene lookup returns CDR1 SGHNT and CDR2 YYREEE (reference sequence). The CDR3 covers 17 residues. Full variable domain (remainder filled in from reference TRBV5-4 and TRBJ2-1): ETGVTQSPTHLIKTRGQQVTLRCSSQSGHNTVSWYQQALGQGPQFIFQYYREEENGRGNFPPRFSGLQFPNYSSELNVNALELDDSALYLCASSLRLAGGSGIEQFFGPGTRLTVL.

This clone appeared once. This chain links TRBV10-1 with TRBJ2-3; the D gene is possibly TRBD1 (6 bases). V lost 3 bases to trimming and J lost 4 bases, with 14 bases between them. Germline values: CDR1 WNHNN, CDR2 SYGVQD (reference sequence). The CDR3 sequence is 15 residues long. CDR3 residues: CASSEVRTGPDTQYF. As DNA, the CDR3 is TGCGCCAGCAGTGAAGTCCGAACAGGGCCAGATACGCAGTATTTT.

The chain recombines TRBV7-9 with TRBJ2-7; TRBD1 aligns across 7 bases. Germline CDR1 reads SEHNR; CDR2 reads FQNEAQ (reference sequence). J was trimmed by 3 bases and V by 4 bases; bases with no gene match: 9. The CDR3 consists of 15 residues. The CDR3 here is CASSSPWDRSYEQYF. CDR3 DNA: TGTGCCAGCAGCTCCCCGTGGGACAGAAGCTACGAGCAGTACTTC.

The chain uses TRBV18 and TRBJ1-3, with a possible D match to TRBD1 (5 bases). The germline V gene has CDR1 KGHSH and CDR2 LQKENI. V shed 7 bases and J shed 0 bases, with 16 bases lying between them. The CDR3 contains 16 residues. CDR3 bases: TGTGCCAGCTTTGGGGCTAATCGACGCTCTGGAAACACCATATATTTT. This translates into CASFGANRRSGNTIYF.

The chain employs TRBV18 and TRBJ1-5; the D gene is possibly TRBD1 (5 bases). The V gene lost 3 bases and the J gene lost 0 bases, with 9 bases spanning the gap. The germline CDR1 and CDR2 sequences are KGHSH and LQKENI. The CDR3 is 15 amino acids. The CDR3 region is CASSPTVNSNQPQHF. CDR3 DNA sequence: TGTGCCAGCTCACCGACAGTCAATAGCAATCAGCCCCAGCATTTT.

This clone was seen a handful of times. The chain is built from TRBV6-4 and TRBJ1-1, with D uncertain. V shed 5 bases and J shed 4 bases, with 11 bases lying between them. CDR3 length: 13 amino acids. Germline assignment: CDR1 MRHNA and CDR2 SNTAGT. Here the CDR3 DNA reads TGTGCCAGCAGTTTAACGGAGAGCACTGAAGCTTTCTTT. As protein: CASSLTESTEAFF.

The chain carries TRBV4-1 and TRBJ1-4; perhaps TRBD1 as D (5 bases). The V end was cut by 4 bases, the J end by 6 bases, with 21 bases between. The length of the CDR3 is 17 residues. In germline, CDR1 is MGHRA, CDR2 YSYEKL. The CDR3 bases are TGCGCCAGCAGCCCCCTATACTTCCGGGACCCCCATGAAAAACTGTTTTTT. Amino acid sequence: CASSPLYFRDPHEKLFF.

The V call is TRBV5-1, the J call TRBJ2-3; 9 positions agree with TRBD2. Germline V gene sequence: CDR1 SGHRS, CDR2 YFSETQ. The CDR3 length is 16 residues. V trimming: 2 bases; J trimming: 0 bases; junction bases outside the gene matches: 4. The CDR3 spells CASSFSGSTSTDTQYF. For the CDR3, the DNA is TGCGCCAGCAGCTTTAGCGGGAGTACTAGCACAGATACGCAGTATTTT.

Note on this clone: Given a far larger clone just one base away, this is likely a sequencing read error. The chain combines TRBV5-6 with TRBJ2-5; 9 nucleotides match TRBD1. J was trimmed by 5 bases and V by 3 bases; bases with no gene match: 8. The CDR3 length is 15 residues. The germline V gene has CDR1 SGHDT and CDR2 YYEEEE. CDR3 protein: CASSSNRGHLETQYF. The CDR3 coding sequence is TGTGCCAGCAGCTCCAACAGGGGGCACCTGGAGACCCAGTACTTC.

As for this clone: This likely came from a read error, as a far larger clone is one base away. V gene TRBV30 combines with J gene TRBJ2-5, with D tentatively TRBD1 (6 bases). The J call may be faulty, since TRBJ2-7 better matches the DNA end. From germline, CDR1 is GTSNPN and CDR2 SVGIG (reference sequence). This CDR3 spans 14 amino acids. The chain's CDR3 is CAWSVLRGSHEQYF. Written as DNA, the CDR3 is TGTGCCTGGAGTGTACTCAGGGGCTCCCACGAGCAGTACTTC.

The chain links TRBV4-1 to TRBJ2-7; perhaps TRBD2 as D (6 bases). Germline V gives CDR1 MGHRA, CDR2 YSYEKL. Trimming removed 2 bases from V and 3 bases from J, with 14 bases in between. CDR3 length: 15 residues. This chain's CDR3 is CASSQRTTGDYEQYF. CDR3 sequence (DNA): TGCGCCAGCAGCCAAAGGACTACGGGAGACTACGAGCAGTACTTC.

With respect to this clone: A far bigger clonotype differs at one base, so this is likely a read error. The chain recombines TRBV5-1 with TRBJ2-5; D possibly matches TRBD1 or TRBD2 (5 bases each). Germline CDR1 SGHRS, CDR2 YFSETQ. The CDR3 totals 14 residues. CDR3 DNA sequence: TGCGCCAGCAGGATGGGACCGTACCAAGAGACCCATTACTTC. It translates to CASRMGPYQETHYF.